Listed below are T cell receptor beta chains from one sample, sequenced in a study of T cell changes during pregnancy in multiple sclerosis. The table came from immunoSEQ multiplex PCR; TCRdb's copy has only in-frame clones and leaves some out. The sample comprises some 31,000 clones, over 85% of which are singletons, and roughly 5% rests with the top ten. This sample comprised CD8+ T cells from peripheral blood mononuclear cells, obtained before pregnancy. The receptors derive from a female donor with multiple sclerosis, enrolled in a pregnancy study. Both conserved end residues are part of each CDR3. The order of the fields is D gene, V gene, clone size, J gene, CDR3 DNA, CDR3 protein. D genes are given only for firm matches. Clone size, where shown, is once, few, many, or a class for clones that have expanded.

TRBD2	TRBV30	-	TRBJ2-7	TGTGCCTGGAGTGTACGAGCGGGAGTTTACTACGAGCAGTACTTC	CAWSVRAGVYYEQYF
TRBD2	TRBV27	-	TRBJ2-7	TGTGCCAGCAGTTTACGGGGGGGCACCTACGAGCAGTACTTC	CASSLRGGTYEQYF
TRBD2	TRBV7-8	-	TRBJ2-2	TGTGCCAGCAGCCAGCGGGGGGCCGACGGGGAGCTGTTTTTT	CASSQRGADGELFF
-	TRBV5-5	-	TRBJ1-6	TGTGCCAGCAGCTTGGCCACCCAGGGGATGGGCTCTAATTCACCCCTCCACTTT	CASSLATQGMGSNSPLHF
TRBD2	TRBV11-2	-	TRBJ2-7	TGTGCCAGCAGCCCCTGGGGGGGATCCTACGAGCAGTACTTC	CASSPWGGSYEQYF
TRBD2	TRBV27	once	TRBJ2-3	TGTGCCAGCAGTCCCGGGACTAGCAGCTACACAGATACGCAGTATTTT	CASSPGTSSYTDTQYF
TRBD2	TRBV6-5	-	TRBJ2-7	TGTGCCAGCAGTTACGTTTTAGCGGGTCTCAACGACGAGCAGTACTTC	CASSYVLAGLNDEQYF
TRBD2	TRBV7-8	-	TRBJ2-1	TGTGCCAGCAGCTGGAGTAGCGGGGGGCAGTACAATGAGCAGTTCTTC	CASSWSSGGQYNEQFF
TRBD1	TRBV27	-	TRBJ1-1	TGTGCCAGCAGGGGGGGACAGCTCACTGAAGCTTTCTTT	CASRGGQLTEAFF
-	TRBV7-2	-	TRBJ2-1	TGTGCCAGCAGCTTAGAACTACCGAATGAGCAGTTCTTC	CASSLELPNEQFF
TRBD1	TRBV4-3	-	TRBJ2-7	TGCGCCAGCAGCCTCGCGACAGGGCCCACCGACGAGCAGTACTTC	CASSLATGPTDEQYF
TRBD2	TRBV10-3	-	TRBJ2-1	TGTGCCATCAGTGCCCCGGGACTAGCGGGAGAGGGTGAGCAGTTCTTC	CAISAPGLAGEGEQFF
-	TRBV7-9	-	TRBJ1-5	TGTGCCAGCAGCTTAGACGGGACTACGGGTCAGCCCCAGCATTTT	CASSLDGTTGQPQHF
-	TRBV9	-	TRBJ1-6	TGTGCCAGCAGCGCCCTAGGCTCACCCCTCCACTTT	CASSALGSPLHF
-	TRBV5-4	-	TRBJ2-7	TGTGCCAGCAGCCCCGATGGAGGGGCCCCCTACGAGCAGTACTTC	CASSPDGGAPYEQYF
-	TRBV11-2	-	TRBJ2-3	TGTGCCAGCCTCTCCAGCGCCCCGTACACAGATACGCAGTATTTT	CASLSSAPYTDTQYF
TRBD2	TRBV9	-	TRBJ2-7	TGTGCCAGCAGCGCGAGCGGGGCCATGCTGGGCGAGCAGTACTTC	CASSASGAMLGEQYF
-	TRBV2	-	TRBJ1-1	TGTGCCAGCAGTGAAGGTGGTAGTTCGGGTGAAGCTTTCTTT	CASSEGGSSGEAFF
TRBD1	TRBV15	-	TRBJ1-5	TGTGCCACCAGCAGAGATCAGGGGGTGGGTCAGCCCCAGCATTTT	CATSRDQGVGQPQHF
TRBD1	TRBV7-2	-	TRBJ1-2	TGTGCCAGCAGCCGGGCTCCGACAGGGCGCGGCTACACCTTC	CASSRAPTGRGYTF
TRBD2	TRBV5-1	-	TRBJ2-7	TGCGCCAGCAGCTTGTCGGGGGGGCGCGACGAGCAGTACTTC	CASSLSGGRDEQYF
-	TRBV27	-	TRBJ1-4	TGTGCCAGCAGTTCCACCGTAGGAGATGAAAAACTGTTTTTT	CASSSTVGDEKLFF
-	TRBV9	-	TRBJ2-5	TGTGCCAGCAGTGGAGCATCCTCCAAGACCCAGTACTTC	CASSGASSKTQYF
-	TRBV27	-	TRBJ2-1	TGTGCCAGCAGTTTATCGCCTCGGGGGGCAGTCTACAATGAGCAGTTCTTC	CASSLSPRGAVYNEQFF
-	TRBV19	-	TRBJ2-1	TGTGCCAGTAGTATAGGGAAAGTTGTGGGCCGTTACAATGAGCAGTTCTTC	CASSIGKVVGRYNEQFF
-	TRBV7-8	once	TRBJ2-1	TGTGCCAGCAGCTTATACGGAGAAATCTCCTACAATGAGCAGTTCTTC	CASSLYGEISYNEQFF
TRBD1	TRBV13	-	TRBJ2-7	TGTGCCAGCAGCACGGACAGGAACGAGCAGTACTTC	CASSTDRNEQYF
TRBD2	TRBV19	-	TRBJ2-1	TGTGCCAGTAATAAAGGAGCGGGGGAAGCCTACAATGAGCAGTTCTTC	CASNKGAGEAYNEQFF
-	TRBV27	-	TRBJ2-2	TGTGCCAGCAGTCCTGCGGCGGGCGGGGAGCTGTTTTTT	CASSPAAGGELFF
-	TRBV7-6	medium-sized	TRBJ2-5	TGTGCCAGCAGCTTGACAGGCCAGACCCAGTACTTC	CASSLTGQTQYF
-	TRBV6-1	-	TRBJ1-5	TGTGCCAGCAGTGAGGTGTCGGAGAATCAGCCCCAGCATTTT	CASSEVSENQPQHF
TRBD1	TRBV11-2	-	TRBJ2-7	TGTGCCAGCAGCATTGACAGGGGGTCCCCCTACGAGCAGTACTTC	CASSIDRGSPYEQYF
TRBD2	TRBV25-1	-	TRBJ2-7	TGTGCCAGCAGTGAATATTCCCCCCGCGGCGGGAGATACGAGCAGTACTTC	CASSEYSPRGGRYEQYF
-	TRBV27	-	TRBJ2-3	TGTGCCAGCAGTTTCATCCCCCGCACAGATACGCAGTATTTT	CASSFIPRTDTQYF
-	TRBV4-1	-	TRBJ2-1	TGCGCCAGCAGCCAGCCTAACAATGAGCAGTTCTTC	CASSQPNNEQFF
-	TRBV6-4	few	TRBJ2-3	TGTGCCAGCAGTGACGGGGGGGCCACAGATACGCAGTATTTT	CASSDGGATDTQYF
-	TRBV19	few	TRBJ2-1	TGTGCCAGTAGTATTCGGTCTGACAATGAGCAGTTCTTC	CASSIRSDNEQFF
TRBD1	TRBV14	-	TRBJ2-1	TGTGCCAGCAGCCAACTTACAGGGGCTTACAATGAGCAGTTCTTC	CASSQLTGAYNEQFF
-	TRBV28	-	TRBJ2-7	TGTGCCAGCAGCACTAGGACAGTTACCTACGAGCAGTACTTC	CASSTRTVTYEQYF
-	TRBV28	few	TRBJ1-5	TGTGCCAGCCGGGGTCAGCCCCAGCATTTT	CASRGQPQHF
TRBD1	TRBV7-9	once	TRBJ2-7	TGTGCCAGCAGCTTAGGGGACAGAAGTAACGAGCAGTACTTC	CASSLGDRSNEQYF
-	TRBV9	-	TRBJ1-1	TGTGCCAGCAGCCTCCACGGGGGTCCGAACACTGAAGCTTTCTTT	CASSLHGGPNTEAFF
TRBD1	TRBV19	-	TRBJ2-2	TGTGCCAGTAGTCCCTGGACAGGGAACACCGGGGAGCTGTTTTTT	CASSPWTGNTGELFF
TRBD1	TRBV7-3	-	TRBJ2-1	TGTGCCAGCAGCTCCCACAGGGGGATATACAATGAGCAGTTCTTC	CASSSHRGIYNEQFF
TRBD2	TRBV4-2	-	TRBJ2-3	TGTGCCAGCAGCCAAGAGGCGGGGGGGCCCACAGATACGCAGTATTTT	CASSQEAGGPTDTQYF
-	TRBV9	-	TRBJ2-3	TGTGCCAGCAGCGTAGCGGGGGGCAGAGCGGATACGCAGTATTTT	CASSVAGGRADTQYF
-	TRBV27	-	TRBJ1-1	TGTGCCAGCAGTTTTAGCTCGACCCTGAACACTGAAGCTTTCTTT	CASSFSSTLNTEAFF
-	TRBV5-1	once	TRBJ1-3	TGCGCCAGCACGGGAGGTAGAGGGTCTGGAAACACCATATATTTT	CASTGGRGSGNTIYF
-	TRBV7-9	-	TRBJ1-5	TGTGCCAGCAGCTTACCCGAGCAGCCCCAGCATTTT	CASSLPEQPQHF
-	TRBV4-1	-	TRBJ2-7	TGCGCCAGCAGCCAAGCCCAAGGGGGACCCTACGAGCAGTACTTC	CASSQAQGGPYEQYF
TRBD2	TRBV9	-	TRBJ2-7	TGTGCCAGCAGCCCTCCGGGAGGGACCTACGAGCAGTACTTC	CASSPPGGTYEQYF
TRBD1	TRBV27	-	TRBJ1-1	TGTGCCAGCAGTTCCGGACAGGGCACTGAAGCTTTCTTT	CASSSGQGTEAFF
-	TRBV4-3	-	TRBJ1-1	TGCGCCAGCACCACGGGGGGGAACACTGAAGCTTTCTTT	CASTTGGNTEAFF
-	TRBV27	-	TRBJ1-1	TGTGCCAGCAGGTTCAGGGGTGCAGGCACTGAAGCTTTCTTT	CASRFRGAGTEAFF
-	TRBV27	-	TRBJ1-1	TGTGCCAGCAGTTTATCGTCAGGGCCGGCAACTGAAGCTTTCTTT	CASSLSSGPATEAFF
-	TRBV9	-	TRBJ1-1	TGTGCCAGCAGCCTGGGGCCGGCGGACACTGAAGCTTTCTTT	CASSLGPADTEAFF
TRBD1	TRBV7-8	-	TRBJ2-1	TGTGCCAGCAGTCAGACAGGGGGGATTGAGCAGTTCTTC	CASSQTGGIEQFF
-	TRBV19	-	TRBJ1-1	TGTGCCAGTAGTAAAACAGGGAACACTGAAGCTTTCTTT	CASSKTGNTEAFF